Listed below are T cell receptor beta chains from one sample, sequenced in a study of monozygotic twins with inflammatory bowel disease. TCRdb reprocessed the 5' RACE reads and reports one entry per CDR3 protein, with no DNA. There are about 380,000 distinct CDR3 sequences in the sample, with just over 2.5% held by the top ten. The sample taken for sequencing was blood. The receptors shown here come from a human donor with ulcerative colitis or Crohn's disease, or a healthy co-twin of an affected twin (not recorded which). The CDR3 runs from the conserved cysteine through the conserved F or W.

TRBV7-2	TRBJ2-7	CASSDRQGGISYEQYF
TRBV14	TRBJ2-7	CASSQNLGGGEQYF
TRBV7-9	TRBJ1-3	CASSFGAVSGNTIYF
TRBV11-2	TRBJ2-2	CASSFLLDRRGQGSPGELFF
TRBV3-1	TRBJ2-1	CASRPSGGTNEQFF
TRBV5-5	TRBJ2-7	CASSLAGQGGPFEQYF
TRBV19	TRBJ2-6	CASSPGGANVLTF
TRBV12-3/TRBV12-4	TRBJ2-5	CASSLPGDNTETQYF
TRBV7-2	TRBJ2-3	CASSALGGYTQYF
TRBV7-2	TRBJ2-1	CASSSQYNEQFF
TRBV6-2/TRBV6-3	TRBJ1-2	CASSLLGSNYGYTF
TRBV7-8	TRBJ1-5	CASSSNLGQGGNQPQHF
TRBV3-1	TRBJ2-1	CASSQSGTYHNEQFF
TRBV5-4	TRBJ1-4	CASSLEVDEKLFF
TRBV4-1	TRBJ2-5	CASSRTGTGGAVQETQYF
TRBV7-9	TRBJ1-2	CASSLRNRGLYGYTF
TRBV25-1	TRBJ1-2	CASWGDYGYTF
TRBV12-3/TRBV12-4	TRBJ2-7	CASSFGTGIEQYF
TRBV5-4	TRBJ2-3	CASSWGRFSTDTQYF
TRBV6-5	TRBJ1-4	CASSYSGGFGEKLFF
TRBV7-2	TRBJ1-1	CASSLSGGLNTEAFF
TRBV20-1	TRBJ2-1	CSARDLGGAPYNEQFF
TRBV3-1	TRBJ1-1	CASSDSAEAFF
TRBV7-9	TRBJ1-4	CASRRTEATNEKLFF
TRBV5-1	TRBJ1-6	CASSLSGTLHSPLHF
TRBV19	TRBJ2-7	CASSIGLRGRFHEQYF
TRBV5-1	TRBJ2-7	CASSLGPSGSSSYEQYF
TRBV7-7	TRBJ2-1	CASSQGATSAHEQFF
TRBV5-1	TRBJ1-1	CASSSTVEAFF
TRBV12-3/TRBV12-4	TRBJ2-1	CASTLWGRGGNEQFF
TRBV4-3	TRBJ2-7	CASSQGVGTYEQYF
TRBV12-3/TRBV12-4	TRBJ1-5	CASSQPGQINQPQHF
TRBV14	TRBJ2-5	CASSQVLGPLETQYF
TRBV9	TRBJ2-3	CASSVEGRGSDTQYF
TRBV6-2/TRBV6-3	TRBJ2-7	CASIRRTGVDFYEQYF
TRBV5-6	TRBJ1-1	CASSLGAGGGRVAFF
TRBV6-2/TRBV6-3	TRBJ2-7	CASSHLIDRFGEQYF
TRBV5-6	TRBJ2-7	CASSLASTDEQYF
TRBV5-1	TRBJ2-7	CASSTGTGSYEQYF
TRBV6-2/TRBV6-3	TRBJ1-5	CASSLLNWAQPQHF
TRBV24-1	TRBJ1-2	CATSEGFGYGYTF
TRBV2	TRBJ2-2	CASRRQDTNTGELFF
TRBV5-1	TRBJ2-1	CASSLDLRNEQFF
TRBV5-1	TRBJ2-2	CASSLLAGGPRTGELFF
TRBV30	TRBJ1-1	CACAILGAMNTEAFF
TRBV4-3	TRBJ2-7	CASSQDYASSYEQYF
TRBV29-1	TRBJ2-5	CSVASQETQYF
TRBV7-9	TRBJ2-3	CASSPFQGSTDTQYF
TRBV7-9	TRBJ2-3	CASSLPTHRHF
TRBV28	TRBJ1-1	CASSFGAMNTEAFF
TRBV20-1	TRBJ2-7	CSARLAGKNWGEQYF
TRBV5-1	TRBJ2-7	CASSYPAGGTGGYEQYF
TRBV4-3	TRBJ2-3	CASGDLLGTDTQYF
TRBV6-6	TRBJ1-6	CASSYFEANSPLHF